The 26 T cell receptor beta chains listed next were all sequenced from one sample in a study of OX40 agonist ivuxolimab in advanced cancers. TCRdb keeps only in-frame clones here, not all; method: immunoSEQ multiplex PCR. The repertoire holds around 83,000 clones, around 90% seen once, with 2% to 2.5% in the top ten. This sample comprised CD4+ or CD8+ T cells sorted from blood, obtained in a trial of the OX40 agonist ivuxolimab. Every receptor here comes from an adult with an advanced solid tumor such as melanoma, head and neck, liver or kidney cancer.

The chain carries TRBV7-4 and TRBJ2-7, with a tentative D call TRBD1 (6 bases). Trimming removed 0 bases at V and 3 bases at J, with 12 bases between. The CDR3 consists of 15 residues. Germline CDR1 and CDR2: SGHVT and SQSDAQ. CDR3 region: CASSLAGQMNYEQYF. The CDR3, as DNA: TGTGCCAGCAGCTTAGCCGGACAGATGAACTACGAGCAGTACTTC.

The chain has TRBV28 and TRBJ2-7; TRBD1 aligns across 8 bases. Germline V gives CDR1 MDHEN, CDR2 SYDVKM. The CDR3 consists of 13 residues. V lost 5 bases, J lost 4 bases, and 4 bases stayed unmatched. Here the CDR3 reads CASSRTGRYEQYF. For the CDR3, the DNA is TGTGCCAGCAGTCGGACAGGGAGGTACGAGCAGTACTTC. Together with reference TRBV28 and TRBJ2-7, the CDR3 gives the full variable domain: DVKVTQSSRYLVKRTGEKVFLECVQDMDHENMFWYRQDPGLGLRLIYFSYDVKMKEKGDIPEGYSVSREKKERFSLILESASTNQTSMYLCASSRTGRYEQYFGPGTRLTVT.

The V and J genes are TRBV29-1 and TRBJ2-7; 9 positions agree with TRBD1. Germline assignment: CDR1 SQVTM and CDR2 ANQGSEA. CDR3 size: 14 residues. V gave up 5 bases and J gave up 3 bases; unmatched junction bases: 8. Here the CDR3 DNA reads TGCAGCGTTTCGACAGGGGGAATAATCTACGAGCAGTACTTC. It translates to CSVSTGGIIYEQYF.

The chain employs TRBV11-2 and TRBJ1-2; D possibly corresponds to TRBD1 (6 bases). Germline-derived CDR1 and CDR2 are SGHAT and FQNNGV. The V end was cut by 4 bases, the J end by 5 bases, with 29 bases between. CDR3 size: 19 residues. CDR3: CASSSLRPRVDRLGYGYTF. For the CDR3, the DNA is TGTGCCAGCAGCTCGCTTCGCCCGAGGGTGGACAGACTGGGGTATGGCTACACCTTC.

CDR3 in amino acids: CAIRSAGANVLTF. The CDR3 DNA sequence: TGTGCCATTCGCTCGGCTGGGGCCAACGTCCTGACTTTC. The V gene is TRBV28, the J gene TRBJ2-6; D ambiguous. This CDR3 contains 13 residues. V lost 10 bases to trimming and J lost 2 bases, with 9 bases between them. The V gene's germline CDR1 is MDHEN and CDR2 SYDVKM.

This clone was found once. V usage is TRBV2 and J usage is TRBJ1-4; 9 bases are shared with TRBD1. V was pared by 6 bases and J by 2 bases, with 7 bases of the junction left unmatched. The CDR3 spans 16 residues. Germline CDR1 SNHLY, CDR2 FYNNEI. The CDR3 region has the DNA TGTGCCAGCAGAAGACAGGGGGGGGCGACTAATGAAAAACTGTTTTTT. Amino acids: CASRRQGGATNEKLFF.

The V call is TRBV18, the J call TRBJ1-1; the D is unclear. The CDR3 contains 13 residues. The germline V and J ends were trimmed by 6 bases and 4 bases, with 12 bases remaining between them. CDR1 and CDR2 (germline): KGHSH, LQKENI. The DNA of the CDR3 is TGTGCCAGCTCCCAACGAGAGGGCACTGAAGCTTTCTTT. Its protein is CASSQREGTEAFF.

This clone was seen a handful of times. This specimen includes other DNA sequences encoding the same CDR3. The chain employs TRBV6-5 and TRBJ2-7, with 7 bases matching TRBD1. The CDR3 is made up of 14 amino acids. The J segment lost 0 bases and the V segment lost 4 bases, leaving 3 bases of the junction unmatched. The germline V gene encodes CDR1 MNHEY and CDR2 SVGAGI. Here the CDR3 DNA reads TGTGCCAGCAGTTCCGACAGGGCCTCCTACGAGCAGTACTTC. Translation gives CASSSDRASYEQYF.

DNA of the CDR3: TGTGCCAGCAGCCCATCAGCCTTGAACACTGAAGCTTTCTTT. It is translated as CASSPSALNTEAFF. The J gene is TRBJ1-1, the V gene TRBV7-2; no clear D gene. The ends were cut back, 5 bases at V and 0 bases at J, with 10 bases in the middle. This CDR3 has 14 amino acids. Germline loops: CDR1 SGHTA, CDR2 FQGNSA.

The sample holds a few counts of this clone. V and J are TRBV19 and TRBJ2-3; perhaps TRBD2 as D (6 bases). The germline CDR1 and CDR2 sequences are LNHDA and SQIVND (reference sequence). The length of the CDR3 is 14 residues. Trimming took 11 bases from V and 1 from J, leaving 16 bases between them. In DNA form, the CDR3 reads TGTGCCGTAAGGCCTTCGGGGGGCACAGATACGCAGTATTTT. This translates into CAVRPSGGTDTQYF.

The rearrangement uses TRBV7-2 and TRBJ2-1; 9 positions agree with TRBD1. V dropped 5 bases and J dropped 9; count of bases not matched to a gene: 8. CDR1 and CDR2 (germline): SGHTA, FQGNSA. This CDR3 comprises 14 residues. The CDR3 coding sequence is TGTGCCAGCAGCACCGGGACAGGGTCGGGTGAGCAGTTCTTC. Translating it yields CASSTGTGSGEQFF.

The V call is TRBV5-1, the J call TRBJ2-1; D is perhaps TRBD2 (6 bases). There are 15 residues in the CDR3. CDR1 is SGHRS and CDR2 is YFSETQ in the germline V gene. Between the trimmed V and J ends, which lost 3 bases and 7 bases, there was a span of 17 bases. The CDR3 protein is CASSSGRRGMNEQFF. The CDR3, as DNA: TGCGCCAGCAGCTCCGGGAGAAGAGGAATGAATGAGCAGTTCTTC.

The CDR3 here is CASKWTGTDTQYF. The CDR3, as DNA: TGTGCCAGCAAATGGACAGGGACAGATACGCAGTATTTT. The chain joins TRBV6-1 to TRBJ2-3, with 8 bases identical to TRBD1. The CDR3 contains 13 residues. Trimming removed 7 bases from V and 3 bases from J; junction bases left unmatched: 3. Germline V gives CDR1 MNHNS, CDR2 SASEGT.

This chain joins TRBV6-4 and TRBJ2-1; TRBD1 might be the D (7 bases). The germline CDR1 and CDR2 sequences are MRHNA and SNTAGT. This CDR3 contains 13 residues. V lost 5 bases and J 10 bases, leaving 15 bases between the germline ends. CDR3 DNA sequence: TGTGCCAGCAGTCAACAGGGGACTGGGGAGCAGTTCTTC. Translation: CASSQQGTGEQFF.

CDR3 amino acids: CASSLTGYDLEKLFF. The CDR3 DNA reads TGTGCCAGCAGTCTGACGGGCTACGACCTTGAAAAACTGTTTTTT. This chain uses TRBV2 with TRBJ1-4; D is ambiguous. This CDR3 spans 15 amino acids. Germline V gene lookup returns CDR1 SNHLY and CDR2 FYNNEI. Trimming removed 5 bases from V and 7 bases from J, with 17 bases in between.

V is TRBV6-5 and J is TRBJ2-7; D is undetermined. CDR3 length: 12 residues. CDR1 is MNHEY, CDR2 SVGAGI, per germline. Trimming cost V 4 bases and J 6 bases, with 10 bases left between them. CDR3 bases: TGTGCCAGCAGTTCCGTAAACAGCGAGCAGTACTTC. Protein product: CASSSVNSEQYF.

A single count supports this clone. The gene calls are TRBV18 and TRBJ2-5; tentative D call: TRBD1 (5 bases). This CDR3 comprises 14 residues. The germline CDR1 and CDR2 sequences are KGHSH and LQKENI. The germline V and J ends were trimmed by 2 bases and 4 bases, with 11 bases remaining between them. The CDR3 nucleotides read TGTGCCAGCTCACCAAAGGGGCTGGGAGAGACCCAGTACTTC. Its translation is CASSPKGLGETQYF.

This rearrangement joins TRBV6-5 to TRBJ1-1; perhaps TRBD1 as D (5 bases). Germline lookup yields CDR1 MNHEY and CDR2 SVGAGI. The ends were cut back, 10 bases at V and 0 bases at J, with 12 bases in the middle. The CDR3 length is 13 residues. CDR3 DNA: TGTGCCACCATCGCGGGGGTGAACACTGAAGCTTTCTTT. As protein: CATIAGVNTEAFF.

This chain links TRBV27 with TRBJ2-3; D remains unclear. Deletions cut 5 bases from V and 4 bases from J, with 13 bases between. Germline V lookup: CDR1 MNHEY, CDR2 SMNVEV (reference sequence). This CDR3 has 14 residues. The chain's CDR3 is CASSPRPHSDTQYF. CDR3 sequence (DNA): TGTGCCAGCAGTCCCCGTCCCCACTCAGATACGCAGTATTTT.

The rearrangement links TRBV5-1 to TRBJ2-1; 9 nucleotides line up with TRBD1. V lost 0 bases to trimming and J lost 4 bases; unmatched junction nucleotides: 5. The germline CDR1 and CDR2 sequences are SGHRS and YFSETQ. The CDR3 runs to 16 residues. The chain's CDR3 is CASSLEPGTGYNEQFF. The CDR3 DNA is TGCGCCAGCAGCTTGGAACCCGGGACAGGGTACAATGAGCAGTTCTTC. The complete variable domain, with remaining parts taken from reference TRBV5-1 and TRBJ2-1, reads KAGVTQTPRYLIKTRGQQVTLSCSPISGHRSVSWYQQTPGQGLQFLFEYFSETQRNKGNFPGRFSGRQFSNSRSEMNVSTLELGDSALYLCASSLEPGTGYNEQFFGPGTRLTVL.

The J gene is TRBJ1-2, the V gene TRBV2, with D perhaps matching TRBD1 (5 bases). The germline V gene encodes CDR1 SNHLY and CDR2 FYNNEI. Trimming took 0 bases from V and 6 from J, leaving 11 bases between them. This CDR3 region has 14 residues. Written as DNA, the CDR3 is TGTGCCAGCAGTGAAGCTTGGCAGGGTCATGGCTACACCTTC. Translating gives CASSEAWQGHGYTF. The full variable domain, rest sourced from reference TRBV2 and TRBJ1-2, is EPEVTQTPSHQVTQMGQEVILRCVPISNHLYFYWYRQILGQKVEFLVSFYNNEISEKSEIFDDQFSVERPDGSNFTLKIRSTKLEDSAMYFCASSEAWQGHGYTFGSGTRLTVV.

The chain joins TRBV6-6 to TRBJ1-3; D is unclear. The ends were cut back, 5 bases at V and 2 bases at J, with 4 bases in the middle. The CDR3 runs to 12 residues. Germline lookup yields CDR1 MNHNY and CDR2 SVGAGI (reference sequence). The CDR3 protein is CASSAPGNTIYF. CDR3 sequence (DNA): TGTGCCAGCAGTGCACCTGGAAACACCATATATTTT.

V usage is TRBV21-1 and J usage is TRBJ2-4. TRBV21-1 is a pseudogene locus. This CDR3 comprises 15 residues. The CDR3 region has the DNA TGTGCCAGCAGCCCGGGCGGCGTCAGGTGCGACATTCAGTACTTC. Translated, it gives CASSPGGVRCDIQYF.

J is TRBJ2-2 and V is TRBV27; possible D gene TRBD2, 5 bases. The CDR3 totals 15 residues. Germline V CDR1 and CDR2: MNHEY, SMNVEV (reference sequence). Trimming removed 0 bases at V and 7 bases at J, with 12 bases between. The CDR3 DNA reads TGTGCCAGCAGTTTATCTCGAGGGAACCGCGGGGAGCTGTTTTTT. Its translation: CASSLSRGNRGELFF.

The chain combines TRBV4-3 with TRBJ2-7; perhaps TRBD2 as D (5 bases). With 1 base removed from V and 7 bases from J, the gap between germline ends came to 11 bases. Germline V lookup: CDR1 LGHNA, CDR2 YSLEER. CDR3 length: 13 residues. CDR3 nucleotide sequence: TGCGCCAGCAGCCAAGTGTTCGCGGGTGAGCAGTACTTC. Translating it yields CASSQVFAGEQYF.

The count of this clone is one. This chain uses TRBV4-3 with TRBJ2-7; D may correspond to TRBD1 or TRBD2 (5 bases each). Germline V gives CDR1 LGHNA, CDR2 YSLEER. The V end was cut by 1 base, the J end by 5 bases, with 12 bases between. The CDR3 runs to 14 residues. The CDR3 DNA sequence: TGCGCCAGCAGCCAAGGGGCCAGGGACGACGAGCAGTACTTC. This gives the protein CASSQGARDDEQYF.